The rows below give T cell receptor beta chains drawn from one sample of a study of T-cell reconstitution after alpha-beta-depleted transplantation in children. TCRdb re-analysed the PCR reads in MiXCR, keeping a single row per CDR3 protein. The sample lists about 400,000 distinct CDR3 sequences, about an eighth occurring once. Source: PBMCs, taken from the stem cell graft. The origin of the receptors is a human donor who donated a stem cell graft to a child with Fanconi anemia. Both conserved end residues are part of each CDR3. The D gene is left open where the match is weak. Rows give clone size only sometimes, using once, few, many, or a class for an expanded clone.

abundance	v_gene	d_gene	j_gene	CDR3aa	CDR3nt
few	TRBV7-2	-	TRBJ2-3	CASQGPSDTQYF	TGTGCCAGCCAGGGTCCGTCAGATACGCAGTATTTT
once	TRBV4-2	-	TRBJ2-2	CASSQGGPIAGRWTGELFF	TGTGCCAGCAGCCAAGGAGGCCCTATTGCCGGGAGATGGACCGGGGAGCTGTTTTTT
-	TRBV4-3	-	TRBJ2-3	CASSQVGLTDTQYF	TGCGCCAGCAGCCAAGTGGGTCTTACAGATACGCAGTATTTT
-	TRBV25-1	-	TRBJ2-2	CASSESDGWNTGELFF	TGTGCCAGCAGTGAATCGGACGGATGGAACACCGGGGAGCTGTTTTTT
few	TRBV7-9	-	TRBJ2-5	CASQKPWGQETQYF	TGTGCCAGCCAAAAGCCGTGGGGCCAAGAGACCCAGTACTTC
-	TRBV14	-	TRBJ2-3	CASSQGSLADTQYF	TGTGCCAGCAGCCAAGGGTCCCTAGCGGATACGCAGTATTTT
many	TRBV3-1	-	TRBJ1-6	CASSQGLNSPLHF	TGTGCCAGCAGCCAAGGCCTCAATTCACCCCTCCACTTT
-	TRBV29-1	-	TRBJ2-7	CSVEDQEGMKYEQYF	TGCAGCGTTGAAGATCAGGAGGGGATGAAATACGAGCAGTACTTC
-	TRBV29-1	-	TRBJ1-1	CSVARGRGRAQVTEAFF	TGCAGCGTTGCAAGAGGGAGAGGCAGGGCCCAGGTCACTGAAGCTTTCTTT
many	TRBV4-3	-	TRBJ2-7	CASSQDRGSGPFPYEQYF	TGCGCCAGCAGCCAAGATAGAGGTTCCGGGCCCTTTCCCTACGAGCAGTACTTC
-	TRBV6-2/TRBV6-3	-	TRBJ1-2	CASSYGLDGYTF	TGTGCCAGCAGTTACGGGCTAGACGGCTACACCTTC
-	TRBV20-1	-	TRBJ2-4	CSAIDRRKNIQYF	TGCAGTGCTATCGACAGGCGGAAAAACATTCAGTACTTC
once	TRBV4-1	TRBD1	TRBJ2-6	CASSPQGLSGANVLTF	TGCGCCAGCAGCCCACAGGGGCTCTCTGGGGCCAACGTCCTGACTTTC
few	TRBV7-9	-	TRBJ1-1	CASSTIDTEAFF	TGTGCCAGCAGCACGATAGACACTGAAGCTTTCTTT
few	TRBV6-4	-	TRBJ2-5	CASSVTDQETQYF	TGTGCCAGCAGTGTCACAGATCAAGAGACCCAGTACTTC
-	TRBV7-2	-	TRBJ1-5	CASSPLGPNSNQPQHF	TGTGCCAGCAGCCCCCTCGGGCCGAATAGCAATCAGCCCCAGCATTTT
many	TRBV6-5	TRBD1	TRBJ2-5	CASSYLPGTGDGETQYF	TGTGCCAGCAGTTACCTTCCCGGGACAGGGGATGGAGAGACCCAGTACTTC
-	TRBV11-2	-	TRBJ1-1	CASSRDGKMNTEAFF	TGTGCCAGCAGCCGAGACGGAAAAATGAACACTGAAGCTTTCTTT
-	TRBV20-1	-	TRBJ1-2	CSAEWGPGGYTF	TGCAGTGCTGAATGGGGGCCTGGTGGCTACACCTTC
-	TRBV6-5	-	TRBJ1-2	CASSSSGQLYGYTF	TGTGCCAGCAGTAGCTCGGGACAACTCTATGGCTACACCTTC
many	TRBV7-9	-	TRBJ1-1	CASSQTRTSPEAFF	TGTGCCAGCAGCCAGACACGGACGTCCCCTGAAGCTTTCTTT
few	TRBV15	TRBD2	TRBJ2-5	CATSPGLAETQYF	TGTGCCACCAGCCCTGGACTAGCCGAGACCCAGTACTTC
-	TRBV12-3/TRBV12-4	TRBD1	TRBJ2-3	CASSSHPGGAGTDTQYF	TGTGCCAGCAGCTCCCATCCAGGGGGCGCGGGCACAGATACGCAGTATTTT
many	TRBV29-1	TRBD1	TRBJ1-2	CSVEDRDRGSYGYTF	TGCAGCGTTGAAGACCGGGACAGGGGCTCCTATGGCTACACCTTC
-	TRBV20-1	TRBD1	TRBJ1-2	CSARDQGGQGSYGGYTF	TGCAGTGCTAGAGACCAAGGGGGACAGGGGTCCTATGGGGGCTACACCTTC
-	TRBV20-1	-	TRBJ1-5	CSASGGGGNQPQHF	TGCAGTGCTAGTGGGGGAGGAGGCAATCAGCCCCAGCATTTT
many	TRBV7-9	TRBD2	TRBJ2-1	CASRQTSGGASNEQFF	TGTGCCAGCAGACAGACTAGCGGGGGGGCTAGTAATGAGCAGTTCTTC